The 7 T cell receptor beta chains listed next were all sequenced from one sample in a study of T cells in Graves' hyperthyroidism and ophthalmopathy. Template material for amplifying TCR beta CDR3 regions consisted of RNA transcripts. Carried out on the TCR CDR3, a first-round RT-PCR used the HTBI primer set. A single record per CDR3 protein comes from TCRdb applying MiXCR to the multiplex PCR reads. The sample carries fewer than 500,000 distinct CDR3 sequences, roughly 15% recorded once. The sequenced sample consisted of blood. These receptors all come from a man between 18 and 35 years old with Graves' ophthalmopathy.

This clonotype was observed at least ten times. The rearrangement joins TRBV13 to TRBJ1-2, with a weak D call TRBD1 (5 bases). The CDR3 totals 15 residues. With 1 base removed from V and 1 base from J, the gap between germline ends came to 10 bases. Germline V gene sequence: CDR1 PRHDT, CDR2 FYEKMQ (reference sequence). CDR3: CASSLATDHNYGYTF. CDR3 DNA: TGTGCCAGCAGCTTAGCGACAGACCATAACTATGGCTACACCTTC.

Of note for this clonotype: A much larger clone differs by one base, so this may be a read error. This chain uses TRBV7-2 with TRBJ1-5; weak D call: TRBD1 (6 bases). CDR1 and CDR2 (germline): SGHTA, FQGNSA. Trimming pared 5 bases from V and 9 bases from J, leaving 26 bases between. CDR3 size: 17 residues. The CDR3 DNA reads TGTGCCAGCAGCCCCGTTCGTTACAGGGATCTTGGTCGGCCCCAGCATTTT. Its translation is CASSPVRYRDLGRPQHF.

This clonotype was picked up many times. V usage is TRBV15 and J usage is TRBJ2-1, with 8 positions matching TRBD2. Germline V gene sequence: CDR1 LNHNV, CDR2 YYDKDF (reference sequence). The CDR3 covers 14 residues. Trimming cost V 3 bases and J 8 bases; bases outside gene matches: 6. The CDR3 DNA reads TGTGCCACCAGCAGTTTCAGCGGGAGCCATGAGCAGTTCTTC. Protein product: CATSSFSGSHEQFF.

This clonotype was counted ten times or more. The chain has TRBV12-3 or TRBV12-4 and TRBJ1-2; D perhaps matches TRBD1 (6 bases). CDR3 length: 13 amino acids. V lost 5 bases to trimming and J lost 1 base, with 8 bases between them. CDR3: CASSQGNNYGYTF. CDR3 coding DNA: TGTGCCAGCAGTCAGGGGAATAACTATGGCTACACCTTC.

The chain is built from TRBV7-8 and TRBJ2-7; either TRBD1 or TRBD2 may supply D (5 bases each). The CDR3 covers 14 residues. V lost 3 bases, J lost 0 bases, and 9 bases lay in between. Germline loops: CDR1 SGHVS, CDR2 FQNEAQ. CDR3 in amino acids: CASSLGRDSYEQYF. The CDR3 bases are TGTGCCAGCAGCTTGGGACGGGACTCCTACGAGCAGTACTTC.

This clonotype was seen only a few times. This sequence joins TRBV9 and TRBJ2-3; D is unresolved. The V gene lost 0 bases and the J gene lost 8 bases, with 10 bases spanning the gap. CDR3 length: 13 residues. CDR1 is SGDLS and CDR2 is YYNGEE in the germline V gene. The CDR3 loop is CASSVGASRTQYF. In DNA form, the CDR3 reads TGTGCCAGCAGCGTAGGCGCCTCACGTACGCAGTATTTT.

This clonotype turned up a few times. The V gene is TRBV5-1, the J gene TRBJ2-3, with 8 bases lining up with TRBD1. Germline CDR1 and CDR2: SGHRS and YFSETQ. The length of the CDR3 is 12 residues. V dropped 4 bases and J dropped 13; count of bases not matched to a gene: 8. This chain's CDR3 is CASSTQGGEKYF. CDR3 DNA sequence: TGCGCCAGCAGCACACAGGGGGGTGAAAAGTATTTT. The whole variable domain, filled in from reference TRBV5-1 and TRBJ2-3, reads KAGVTQTPRYLIKTRGQQVTLSCSPISGHRSVSWYQQTPGQGLQFLFEYFSETQRNKGNFPGRFSGRQFSNSRSEMNVSTLELGDSALYLCASSTQGGEKYFGPGTRLTVL.